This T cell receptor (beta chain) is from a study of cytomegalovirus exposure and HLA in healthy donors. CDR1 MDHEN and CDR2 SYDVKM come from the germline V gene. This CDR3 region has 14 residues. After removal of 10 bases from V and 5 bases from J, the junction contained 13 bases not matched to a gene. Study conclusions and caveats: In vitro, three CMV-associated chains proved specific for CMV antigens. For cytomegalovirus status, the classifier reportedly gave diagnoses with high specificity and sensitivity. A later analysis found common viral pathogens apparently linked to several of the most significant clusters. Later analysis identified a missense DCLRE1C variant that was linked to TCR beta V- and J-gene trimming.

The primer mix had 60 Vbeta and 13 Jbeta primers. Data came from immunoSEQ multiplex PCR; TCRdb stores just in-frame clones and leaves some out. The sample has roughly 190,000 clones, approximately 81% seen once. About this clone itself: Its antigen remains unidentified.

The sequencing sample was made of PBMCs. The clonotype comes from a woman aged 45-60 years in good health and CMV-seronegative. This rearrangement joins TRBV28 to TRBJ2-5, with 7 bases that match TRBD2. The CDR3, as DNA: TGTGCCACCTCCAAGGGAGGGTATCGGGAGACCCAGTACTTC. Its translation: CATSKGGYRETQYF.